The source of this T cell receptor (beta chain) is a study of shared clonotypes between healthy human individuals. With respect to this clone: The antigen remains unidentified.

Germline values: CDR1 MDHEN, CDR2 SYDVKM. This CDR3 comprises 15 residues. Deletions cut 1 base from V and 6 bases from J, with 13 bases between. Study-wide results and caveats: Naive CD4 clonotypes were shared across a handful of donors at roughly 5.3%. When compared with the clonotypes that were shared by all four sorted-subset donors, the non-shared clonotypes turned out to have lower generation probabilities.

Assay used: immunoSEQ multiplex PCR; TCRdb lists only in-frame clones, some missing. The sample includes approximately 110,000 clones, about 70% of them seen just once. This chain links TRBV28 with TRBJ1-5, with D possibly being TRBD1 (6 bases). The receptor was isolated from a woman in her thirties in good health. Sequences were obtained from memory CD8+ T cells sorted from blood. The subset is: CD45RO+ cells pooled with CCR7-negative TemRA cells. DNA for the CDR3: TGTGCCAGCAGTTTATTACGGGGGGCAAGTCAGCCCCAGCATTTT. This translates into CASSLLRGASQPQHF.